This TCR beta chain was recovered during a study of blood T cell repertoires in COVID-19 (dated by TCRdb to the early 2020s). About the study as a whole: Samples covering the acute and convalescent phases of COVID-19 were provided by collaborators in the United States, Italy and Spain. Deeply sampled blood TCRbeta repertoires from subjects exposed to, actively infected with, or recovered from COVID-19 were included in the dataset. Samples came from the ongoing ImmuneRACE study (first 160 participants) plus 1,254 subjects from 6 global collaborators. The prospective study material was composed of cDNA or gDNA derived from T cells, B-cell-depleted T cells, or PBMCs. A freely available public database, intended as a resource for researchers studying the immune response to SARS-CoV-2, is where the repertoires were released. Nearly every sample came with metadata listing a de-identified subject ID, COVID-19 status, age in years and sex. Where HLA class I and class II types were available, the types were taken from metadata supplied by the sample provider, not from assay-based typing.

The CDR3 covers 16 residues, taking in both the cysteine and the phenylalanine. CDR3 DNA only is kept here, 48 bases in frame from base 1. CDR1 and CDR2 are read off the germline V gene (reference sequence) as LNHNV and YYDKDF. V lost 5 bases and J lost 10 bases, and the count of bases not matched to a germline gene is 17. TCRbeta CDR3 regions were amplified from genomic DNA by means of the immunoSEQ Assay, a bias-controlled multiplex PCR. The authors' pipeline ran thus. The number of nucleated cells in each sample was estimated from the amplification of reference gene primers within the assay. To quantify the absolute abundance of each unique TCRbeta CDR3 rearrangement, sequence reads were collapsed and filtered. For each sample, productive Simpson clonality was calculated by taking the square root of Simpson's diversity index across productive rearrangements. Drawn from immuneACCESS, this table holds only the in-frame rearrangements with V and J called that TCRdb kept. Clones are partly lost; checked studies trace under half to an unresolved V gene and leave the rest unexplained. V and J calls and clone size follow that table, whereas D and trimming were derived from the DNA. The sample table contains about 80,000 clones; only one count was recorded for about four fifths of them. The top ten clones comprise around a third of the sample.

The collaborating institutions used their own protocols to collect whole blood in K2EDTA tubes. For TCRbeta analysis, collaborator samples were shipped as frozen whole blood, as isolated PBMCs, or as DNA extracted from either sample type. Concerning this clone itself: No cognate antigen has been identified for it. Nothing much larger sits one base from this clone, and base qualities are not available.

Paper-wide results and their limitations: Clinical and demographic metadata were provided uncurated, with the amount varying by source and participant.

Sequencing input: peripheral blood. The clonotype originates from a woman aged 70 to 79 with acute or convalescent COVID-19. The chain is made from TRBV15 and TRBJ2-1; TRBD2 lines up with 7 middle nucleotides. At the DNA level, the sequence is TGTGCCACCAGCTCCCTCGGGGCGGGAGCCCTCCGCGAGCAGTTCTTC. It is translated as CATSSLGAGALREQFF.